This T cell receptor beta chain was sequenced in a study of PD-1 blockade in classical Hodgkin lymphoma. Profiling relied on immunoSEQ multiplex PCR, and the TCRdb table lists in-frame clones only, not all of them. The table shows tens of thousands of clones, with 80% to 90% occurring only once. On this clone: The antigen is unknown.

Every single patient, without exception, relapsed after autologous stem cell transplantation, and brentuximab vedotin exposure varied. Classifying best responses yielded complete response, partial response or progressive disease. General observations from the study: The study reported lower baseline TCR diversity in newly diagnosed patients than in healthy donors. Those achieving complete response showed baseline diversity like newly diagnosed patients. Researchers reported that CD4+ TCR diversity, though not CD8+, rose significantly by C4D1.

This clonotype originated in a human donor with classical Hodgkin lymphoma. The sample in question was peripheral blood mononuclear cells (PBMCs), obtained at baseline.

The CDR3 loop is CAISESEGLETQYF. The CDR3 DNA is TGTGCCATCAGTGAGTCGGAGGGCTTGGAGACCCAGTACTTC. The chain joins TRBV10-3 to TRBJ2-5; a weak D match, TRBD2 (6 bases). Germline V gene lookup returns CDR1 ENHRY and CDR2 SYGVKD. The CDR3 length is 14 residues. V was shortened by 0 bases and J by 5 bases, with 10 bases between the two germline ends.